The present TCR beta chain was sequenced within a study of T cells in Graves' hyperthyroidism and ophthalmopathy. For the study at large: Once the initial diagnosis was made, peripheral blood was obtained before any treatment. Points from the study as a whole: Before onset, by a median of around 6.1 months, the model predicted ophthalmopathy.

Amplified TCR beta CDR3 regions derived from RNA transcripts. TCR CDR3 underwent first-round RT-PCR with the HTBI primer set. TCRdb ran MiXCR on the multiplex PCR reads and lists one entry per CDR3 protein. The sample lists a few hundred thousand distinct CDR3 sequences, 14% to 15% occurring once. Many counts were recorded for this clonotype. Its target is not known. This sequence originates from a woman younger than 45 with Graves' hyperthyroidism. The sample comprised blood.

CDR3 sequence: CASSGSGRGYEQYF. In DNA form, the CDR3 reads TGTGCCAGCAGTGGTAGCGGGAGGGGATACGAGCAGTACTTC. The gene calls are TRBV28 and TRBJ2-7; TRBD2 agrees at 11 bases. This CDR3 has 14 residues. Looked up from germline, CDR1 is MDHEN and CDR2 is SYDVKM. V gave up 5 bases and J gave up 4 bases; unmatched junction bases: 4.